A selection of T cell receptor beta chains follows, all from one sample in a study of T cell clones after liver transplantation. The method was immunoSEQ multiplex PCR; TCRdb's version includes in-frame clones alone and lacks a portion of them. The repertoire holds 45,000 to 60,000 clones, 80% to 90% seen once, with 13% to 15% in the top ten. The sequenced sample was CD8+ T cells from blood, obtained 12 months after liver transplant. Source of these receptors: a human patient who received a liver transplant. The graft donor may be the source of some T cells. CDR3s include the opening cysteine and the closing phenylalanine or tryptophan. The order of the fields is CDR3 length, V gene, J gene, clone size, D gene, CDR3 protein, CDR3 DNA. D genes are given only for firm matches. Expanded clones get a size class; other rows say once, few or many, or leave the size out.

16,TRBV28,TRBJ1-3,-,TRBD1,CASSLSRGLAGNTIYF,TGTGCCAGCAGTTTAAGCAGGGGGTTGGCTGGAAACACCATATATTTT
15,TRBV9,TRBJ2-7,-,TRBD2,CASSVGTSDRYEQYF,TGTGCCAGCAGCGTAGGGACTAGCGACCGCTACGAGCAGTACTTC
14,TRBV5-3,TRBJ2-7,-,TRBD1,CASSLVQGAYEQYF,TGTGCCAGCAGCTTGGTGCAGGGGGCCTACGAGCAGTACTTC
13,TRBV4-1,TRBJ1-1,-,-,CASSQDSGTEAFF,TGCGCCAGCAGCCAAGATAGCGGCACTGAAGCTTTCTTT
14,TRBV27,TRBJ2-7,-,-,CASSLSGASYEQYF,TGTGCCAGCAGTTTATCTGGGGCGTCCTACGAGCAGTACTTC
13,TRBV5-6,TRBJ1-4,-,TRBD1,CASRDRLNEKLFF,TGTGCCAGCCGGGACAGACTAAATGAAAAACTGTTTTTT
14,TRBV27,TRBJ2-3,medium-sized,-,CASSLSLDPDTQYF,TGTGCCAGCAGTTTATCACTAGACCCAGATACGCAGTATTTT
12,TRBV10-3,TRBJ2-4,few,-,CAISVDKNIQYF,TGTGCCATCAGTGTTGACAAAAACATTCAGTACTTC
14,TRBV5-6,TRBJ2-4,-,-,CASSLSSSFGIQYF,TGTGCCAGCAGCTTGTCGTCGTCCTTTGGCATTCAGTACTTC
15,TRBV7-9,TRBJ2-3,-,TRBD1,CASSLGQGKTDTQYF,TGTGCCAGCAGCTTAGGACAGGGGAAAACAGATACGCAGTATTTT
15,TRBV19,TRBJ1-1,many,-,CASSIGYGMNTEAFF,TGTGCCAGTAGTATAGGTTACGGGATGAACACTGAAGCTTTCTTT
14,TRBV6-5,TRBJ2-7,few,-,CASSYESSSREQYF,TGTGCCAGCAGTTACGAATCCTCCTCAAGGGAGCAGTACTTC
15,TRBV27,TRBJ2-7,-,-,CASSLGSTSSYEQYF,TGTGCCAGCAGTTTAGGCAGCACAAGCTCCTACGAGCAGTACTTC
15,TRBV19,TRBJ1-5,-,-,CASSMANWDNQPQHF,TGTGCCAGTAGTATGGCCAACTGGGACAATCAGCCCCAGCATTTT
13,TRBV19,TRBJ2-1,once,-,CASSIRDTNEQFF,TGTGCCAGTAGTATTCGTGACACCAATGAGCAGTTCTTC
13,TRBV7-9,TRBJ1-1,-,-,CASSYGKNTEAFF,TGTGCCAGCAGCTACGGGAAGAACACTGAAGCTTTCTTT
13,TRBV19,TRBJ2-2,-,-,CASSISGTGELFF,TGTGCCAGTAGTATAAGTGGGACCGGGGAGCTGTTTTTT
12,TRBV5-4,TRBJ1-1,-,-,CASSPGRTEAFF,TGTGCCAGCAGTCCGGGACGGACTGAAGCTTTCTTT
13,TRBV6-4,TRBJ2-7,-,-,CASIWAPSYEQYF,TGTGCCAGCATCTGGGCCCCCTCCTACGAGCAGTACTTC
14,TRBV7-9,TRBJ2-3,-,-,CASSLGLGPDTQYF,TGTGCCAGCAGCTTAGGACTAGGGCCAGATACGCAGTATTTT
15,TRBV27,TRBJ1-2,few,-,CASSGGPLESYGYTF,TGTGCCAGCAGTGGGGGTCCGTTAGAGAGCTATGGCTACACCTTC
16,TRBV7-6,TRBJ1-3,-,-,CASSLDMGKPGNTIYF,TGTGCCAGCAGCTTAGATATGGGGAAGCCTGGAAACACCATATATTTT
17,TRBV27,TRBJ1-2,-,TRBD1,CASGRAGGGFARYGYTF,TGTGCCAGCGGGCGAGCAGGGGGCGGATTTGCGCGTTATGGCTACACCTTC
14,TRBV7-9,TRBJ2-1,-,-,CASSLDRRINEQFF,TGTGCCAGCAGCTTAGACAGGAGGATCAATGAGCAGTTCTTC
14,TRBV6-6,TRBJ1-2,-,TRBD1,CASSYSDRDWGYTF,TGTGCCAGCAGTTACTCGGACAGGGACTGGGGCTACACCTTC
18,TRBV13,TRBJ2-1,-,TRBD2,CASSLRTSGYNSYNEQFF,TGTGCCAGCAGCTTACGGACTAGCGGGTACAACTCCTACAATGAGCAGTTCTTC
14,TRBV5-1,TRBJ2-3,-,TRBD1,CASSWDRVTDTQYF,TGCGCCAGCAGCTGGGACAGGGTAACAGATACGCAGTATTTT
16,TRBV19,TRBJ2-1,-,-,CASTAVGEDPYNEQFF,TGTGCCAGTACGGCGGTGGGGGAGGACCCCTACAATGAGCAGTTCTTC
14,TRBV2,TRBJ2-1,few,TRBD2,CANREGSSYNEQFF,TGTGCCAACCGGGAGGGGAGCTCCTACAATGAGCAGTTCTTC
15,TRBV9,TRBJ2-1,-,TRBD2,CASSVSGSSYNEQFF,TGTGCCAGCAGCGTAAGCGGGAGCTCCTACAATGAGCAGTTCTTC
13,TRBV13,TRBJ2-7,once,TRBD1,CASSEQGAVEQYF,TGTGCCAGCAGTGAACAGGGGGCAGTCGAGCAGTACTTC
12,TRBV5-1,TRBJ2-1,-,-,CASSLAGNEQFF,TGCGCCAGCAGCTTGGCGGGCAATGAGCAGTTCTTC
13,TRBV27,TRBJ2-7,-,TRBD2,CASSWTSDYEQYF,TGTGCCAGCAGTTGGACTAGCGACTACGAGCAGTACTTC